This T cell receptor beta chain came from a study of monozygotic twins with inflammatory bowel disease. CDR3 length: 18 amino acids. Germline V gene sequence: CDR1 SGHTA, CDR2 FQGNSA. TCRdb re-called the 5' RACE reads, yielding one record per CDR3 amino acid sequence without DNA. Recorded for this sample: roughly 150,000 distinct CDR3 sequences. The rearrangement joins TRBV7-2 to TRBJ2-6. Specimen: blood. This sequence was found in a human donor with ulcerative colitis or Crohn's disease, or a healthy co-twin of an affected twin (not recorded which). The CDR3 protein is CASSLTLLGSAGANVLTF.